The T cell receptor (beta chain) described here comes from a study of blood T cell repertoires in COVID-19. Authors' analysis steps: Reference gene primer amplification gave estimated nucleated cell counts. Method: immunoSEQ multiplex PCR; TCRdb's copy keeps in-frame clones and lacks some. From that table come the V and J calls and clone size; the DNA was used to work out D and trimming. Of approximately 31,000 clones in the sample, almost 90% are singletons; the top ten hold roughly an eighth. The CDR3 loop spans 15 amino acids. Germline V CDR1 and CDR2: SGHRS, YFSETQ. Trimming cost V 6 bases and J 6 bases; bases outside gene matches: 11.

Material: peripheral blood. The TCR comes from a human donor with active COVID-19. The donor label of this sample is uncertain. The rearrangement joins TRBV5-1 to TRBJ2-1; 8 bases fit TRBD2. The DNA of the CDR3 is TGCGCCAGCACCGGGGTGAGCGGGGGTTCCAATGAGCAGTTCTTC. It encodes CASTGVSGGSNEQFF.